Each of the 8 T cell receptor beta chains below was sequenced from the same sample in a study of blood T cell repertoires in COVID-19. The repertoire was sequenced with immunoSEQ multiplex PCR; TCRdb's copy has only in-frame clones and lacks some. In the table there are some 150,000 clones, about 84% of which are singletons. Sequencing was carried out using peripheral blood. These receptors were collected from a woman in her forties or fifties with acute or convalescent COVID-19.

This chain links TRBV25-1 with TRBJ2-5; maybe TRBD1 (6 bases). From germline, CDR1 is MGHDK and CDR2 SYGVNS. V was shortened by 7 bases and J by 4 bases, with 19 bases between the two germline ends. The CDR3 extends over 15 amino acids. The CDR3 coding sequence is TGTGCCAGCACGGGGAGCAGGGGCGGTTCAGAGACCCAGTACTTC. Protein: CASTGSRGGSETQYF. Full variable domain (remainder filled in from reference TRBV25-1 and TRBJ2-5): EADIYQTPRYLVIGTGKKITLECSQTMGHDKMYWYQQDPGMELHLIHYSYGVNSTEKGDLSSESTVSRIRTEHFPLTLESARPSHTSQYLCASTGSRGGSETQYFGPGTRLLVL.

The chain has TRBV24-1 and TRBJ1-2; 7 bases are shared with TRBD1. V shed 1 base and J 8 bases; nucleotides not matched to a gene: 6. Per germline, CDR1 KGHDR and CDR2 SFDVKD. CDR3 length equals 14 residues. The chain's CDR3 is CATSDLQGNGGYTF. In DNA, the CDR3 is TGTGCCACCAGTGATTTACAGGGGAATGGCGGCTACACCTTC.

This sequence joins TRBV3-1 (or the pseudogene TRBV3-2) and TRBJ1-5; D is possibly TRBD1 (6 bases). Trimming pared 1 base from V and 5 bases from J, leaving 15 bases between. Per germline, CDR1 LGHDT and CDR2 YNNKEL (reference sequence). This CDR3 contains 16 residues. The CDR3 here is CASSQAGVRGDQPQHF. The CDR3 DNA sequence: TGTGCCAGCAGCCAAGCAGGGGTTCGGGGGGATCAGCCCCAGCATTTT.

The chain combines TRBV27 with TRBJ1-4; D might be TRBD1 (5 bases). Germline loops: CDR1 MNHEY, CDR2 SMNVEV (reference sequence). The V end lost 5 bases, the J end lost 2 bases, and 15 bases lay between the germline ends. The CDR3 is made up of 16 amino acids. Here the CDR3 DNA reads TGTGCCAGCAGTGAGGGGAGGGTCGTCACTAATGAAAAACTGTTTTTT. Translating it yields CASSEGRVVTNEKLFF.

The J gene is TRBJ1-3, the V gene TRBV5-1; TRBD1 matches 7 bases. The CDR3 length is 18 residues. Looked up from germline, CDR1 is SGHRS and CDR2 is YFSETQ. Trimming at V came to 5 bases and at J to 2 bases, leaving 16 bases not matched to a gene. The CDR3 reads CASSTGATSATTGNTIYF. CDR3 DNA sequence: TGCGCCAGCAGTACAGGGGCCACCTCTGCCACTACTGGAAACACCATATATTTT.

The chain recombines TRBV6-2 or TRBV6-3 with TRBJ2-7, with 8 bases matching TRBD1. J was trimmed by 3 bases and V by 5 bases; bases with no gene match: 9. Germline V gene lookup returns CDR1 MNHEY and CDR2 SVGEGT. The CDR3 consists of 15 residues. The CDR3 region is CASSQPGQENYEQYF. The CDR3 coding sequence is TGTGCCAGCAGTCAACCGGGACAGGAGAACTACGAGCAGTACTTC.

V is TRBV29-1 and J is TRBJ2-3, with 10 bases matching TRBD2. J gave up 7 bases and V 7 bases, and 11 bases lay outside the gene matches. The CDR3 length is 14 residues. Germline V lookup: CDR1 SQVTM, CDR2 ANQGSEA. CDR3 in DNA: TGCAGCGCTGTACTAGCGGGGTTACTGAATACGCAGTATTTT. It translates to CSAVLAGLLNTQYF.

The V and J genes are TRBV27 and TRBJ1-1; D is perhaps TRBD1 (6 bases). V was pared by 8 bases and J by 1 base, with 11 bases between. CDR3 length: 13 residues. Germline values: CDR1 MNHEY, CDR2 SMNVEV (reference sequence). DNA for the CDR3: TGTGCCAGCCAACTACAGGGGAACACTGAAGCTTTCTTT. Protein sequence: CASQLQGNTEAFF.